These 10 T cell receptor beta chains were sequenced from one sample in a study of shared clonotypes between healthy human individuals (TCRdb year 2020). Libraries were constructed by the immunoSEQ multiplex PCR assay. This immuneACCESS table, as held by TCRdb, lists in-frame sequences with V and J called but not all clones. Of the missing ones, under half trace to an unresolved V gene in checked studies; the others have no known cause. The sample has 2 million to 3 million clones on record, roughly 93% of them singletons. The ten largest clones capture 0.36% of the sample. Sequencing used naive CD4+ T cells from PBMCs. The cell subset or site label, read with the paper, signifies: CD45RA+ positively selected. The receptors were gathered from a man between 18 and 29 years old in good health. Some clones in this sample may be carry-over from other donors' samples.

The rearrangement uses TRBV7-9 and TRBJ1-2; D is perhaps TRBD1 (5 bases). This CDR3 region has 18 residues. Between the trimmed V and J ends, which lost 0 bases and 4 bases, there was a span of 21 bases. CDR1 is SEHNR and CDR2 is FQNEAQ in the germline V gene (reference sequence). The CDR3 region is CASSLALMGRQFPYGYTF. CDR3 DNA: TGTGCCAGCAGCTTAGCGCTAATGGGGCGGCAGTTCCCCTATGGCTACACCTTC. Combining the CDR3 with reference TRBV7-9 and TRBJ1-2 gives the whole variable domain DTGVSQNPRHKITKRGQNVTFRCDPISEHNRLYWYRQTLGQGPEFLTYFQNEAQLEKSRLLSDRFSAERPKGSFSTLEIQRTEQGDSAMYLCASSLALMGRQFPYGYTFGSGTRLTVV.

The V call is TRBV2, the J call TRBJ2-7; tentative D call: TRBD1 (5 bases). This CDR3 region has 12 residues. V lost 6 bases and J lost 6, with 12 bases in between. From germline, CDR1 is SNHLY and CDR2 FYNNEI. CDR3 sequence reads: CASRDNRLEQYF. The CDR3 coding sequence is TGTGCCAGCAGGGATAACAGGCTCGAGCAGTACTTC.

The chain employs TRBV27 and TRBJ2-3; 8 positions agree with TRBD1. The trim removed 8 bases at V and 9 bases at J, leaving 1 base unmatched. From germline, CDR1 is MNHEY and CDR2 SMNVEV (reference sequence). The length of the CDR3 is 10 residues. CDR3 amino acids: CASGQGTQYF. For the CDR3, the DNA is TGTGCCAGCGGACAGGGCACGCAGTATTTT.

The chain combines TRBV7-2 with TRBJ2-7, with TRBD2 matching 9 bases. Germline CDR1 SGHTA, CDR2 FQGNSA. This CDR3 is 14 amino acids long. V lost 2 bases, J lost 6 bases, and 5 bases stayed unmatched. CDR3 nucleotides: TGTGCCAGCAGCTTATTAGCGGGAGCAAGCGAGCAGTACTTC. Its protein is CASSLLAGASEQYF.

The chain links TRBV27 to TRBJ1-1; no reliable D call. The CDR3 totals 13 residues. Germline V CDR1 and CDR2: MNHEY, SMNVEV (reference sequence). V was shortened by 4 bases and J by 1 base, with 7 bases between the two germline ends. The CDR3 protein is CASSYEGNTEAFF. CDR3 in DNA: TGTGCCAGCAGTTACGAGGGGAACACTGAAGCTTTCTTT.

This chain's CDR3 is CASAGGGRRQYF. The CDR3 nucleotides are TGTGCCAGTGCGGGAGGCGGGAGGAGACAGTACTTC. The chain combines TRBV19 with TRBJ2-4; 8 nucleotides line up with TRBD2. The junction had 10 bases not matched to a gene; V was cut back by 8 bases and J by 13 bases. In germline, CDR1 is LNHDA, CDR2 SQIVND (reference sequence). The CDR3 is made up of 12 amino acids.

The sample holds one count of this clone. The V gene is TRBV9, the J gene TRBJ2-3; D remains ambiguous. V was pared by 0 bases and J by 2 bases, with 7 bases between. The germline gives CDR1 SGDLS, CDR2 YYNGEE. This CDR3 has 14 amino acids. This CDR3 is CASSVGPYTDTQYF. The CDR3 nucleotides are TGTGCCAGCAGCGTAGGACCATACACAGATACGCAGTATTTT. Using reference TRBV9 and TRBJ2-3 for the parts outside the CDR3, the full variable domain is DSGVTQTPKHLITATGQRVTLRCSPRSGDLSVYWYQQSLDQGLQFLIQYYNGEERAKGNILERFSAQQFPDLHSELNLSSLELGDSALYFCASSVGPYTDTQYFGPGTRLTVL.

The rearrangement links TRBV27 to TRBJ2-3; 8 nucleotides line up with TRBD2. Germline V CDR1 and CDR2: MNHEY, SMNVEV (reference sequence). This CDR3 has 16 amino acids. J was trimmed by 3 bases and V by 4 bases; bases with no gene match: 9. The CDR3 DNA reads TGTGCCAGCAGTTCCCTCTTAGCGGGAACAACAGATACGCAGTATTTT. This sequence encodes CASSSLLAGTTDTQYF.

The J gene is TRBJ1-5, the V gene TRBV10-2; the D gene is possibly TRBD1 (5 bases). V was cut by 0 bases and J by 2 bases, with 5 bases left in between. The CDR3 has 14 amino acids. Germline V CDR1 and CDR2: WSHSY, SAAADI. In nucleotides, the CDR3 is TGCGCCAGCAGTGAGTCGGGGCGCAATCAGCCCCAGCATTTT. Protein product: CASSESGRNQPQHF.

The chain couples TRBV28 to TRBJ1-5, with 9 bases fitting TRBD1. CDR1 is MDHEN, CDR2 SYDVKM, per germline. This CDR3 spans 17 amino acids. Trimming at V came to 4 bases and at J to 2 bases, leaving 9 bases not matched to a gene. Here the CDR3 DNA reads TGTGCCAGCAGTTCCGGGACAGGGAATCTGGGCAATCAGCCCCAGCATTTT. This encodes CASSSGTGNLGNQPQHF.